This T cell receptor beta chain was captured by sequencing in a study of shared clonotypes between healthy human individuals (dated by TCRdb to the early 2020s). About the full investigation: A couple of women and a few men aged 18 to 49 years were included in the cohort. Between about 0.9 and 9 billion PBMCs per donor were obtained by leukapheresis. To estimate repertoire size and how much clonotype sharing occurs between individuals, the study deeply sequenced the blood TCR repertoires of several healthy adults. To increase sequencing depth and limit assay-specific biases, TCR repertoire library preparation and sequencing were carried out by different laboratories using diverse techniques. For each donor, CD4 naive and CD4 memory were each run on three plates, CD8 naive on two plates, and CD8 memory on one plate.

Regarding this clone: The specificity of this receptor is unknown. Qualities for individual bases were not recorded, and no much larger clone is one base off.

TCR CDR3 regions were amplified from genomic DNA by multiplex PCR using the deep immunoSEQ assay. For each cell subset, the extracted genomic DNA was distributed evenly across all wells of several immunoSEQ 96-well plates, and each plate served as one replicate. For sorted subsets, about 210 ng of genomic DNA, equivalent to some 33,000 T cell genomes, went into each replicate PCR. Purified libraries were measured with a Qubit 3.0 fluorometer, size-checked on a Bioanalyzer 2100, and measured again with the KAPA Library Quantification kit. Every immunoSEQ 96-well plate was sequenced on a dedicated single-read 150-cycle Illumina NextSeq 550 flow cell. Per the original workflow: Because the immunoSEQ output included only junctional sequences and no quality scores, the filtering could not be the same as the filtering used for full-length reads. Sequences were annotated with PyIR, a Python wrapper for IgBLAST v1.9, and V/J genes and CDR3 were assigned using IMGT germline references. Reads were removed for weak V/J assignments (E-value above 1e-6), missing CDR3, stop codons, out-of-frame junctions, or ambiguous translated residues. V3J clonotypes were defined as sequences sharing the same inferred V gene, J gene, and CDR3 amino acid sequence. Percentage overlap between repertoires was calculated by dividing the number of shared unique clonotypes by the size of the smaller repertoire. Three approaches were used to assess repertoire richness: RTK rarefaction, the Chao1 estimator, and Recon v2.1 estimates of unobserved clonotypes. OLGA was used to compute generation probabilities for all TCRbeta clonotypes that the gDNA method yielded from a handful of donors. Sourced from immuneACCESS, this table was stored by TCRdb with only in-frame sequences that have V and J called. A share of the clones is absent; for the studies checked, an unresolved V gene accounts for under half, and the remainder has no known explanation. Clone size and V and J calls were adopted from that table, with D and trimming inferred from the DNA. In all, the sample holds around 1,100,000 clones, and roughly 80% of those were seen once. Together, the top ten hold 0.89% of the sample.

The donors were healthy, HIV-negative adults with no recently reported acute infections or vaccinations. Every donor was a Caucasian adult living in Nashville, Tennessee, USA. CD4+ T cells were enriched by magnetic negative selection, after which naive cells were positively selected on CD45RA and the negative fraction was taken as the memory subset. Blood was collected by leukapheresis, and PBMCs were isolated by Ficoll-Histopaque density gradient centrifugation and then cryopreserved in liquid nitrogen vapor phase. Purity and quantity of every magnetically sorted T cell population were checked by analytical flow cytometry. Genomic DNA was isolated from every sorted fraction and measured by UV absorbance on a Nanodrop 2000c. CDR1 and CDR2 are drawn from the germline V gene (reference sequence): SEHNR, FQNEAQ. Cut back by 1 base and 1 base, the V and J ends lie 10 bases apart. Counted from cysteine to phenylalanine, this CDR3 has 16 amino acids. The read is trimmed to its CDR3 DNA, 48 bases read in frame from base 1.

Overall study outcomes, separate from this receptor: Approximately 5% of naive CD4, around 3.6% of naive CD8, around 2.3% of memory CD4, and 0.4% of memory CD8 clonotypes were shared across several donors. Because the study included a small number of donors, the genetic and exposure-history diversity represented was limited. Compared with non-shared clonotypes, clonotypes shared by all four sorted-subset donors had higher generation probabilities. Pairwise subsampling indicated that sequencing depth was expected to affect the degree of clonotype sharing among donors. Sampling was restricted to blood, and TCR repertoires in tissues likely differ from the TCR repertoires found in blood. Rarefaction of sorted-subset datasets indicated incomplete sequencing despite the large sequencing depth. Naive subsets generally had larger estimated clonotype richness than memory subsets did.

Sequencing was carried out using memory CD4+ T cells from PBMCs. The cell subset or site label on this specimen signifies: CD45RA-negative fraction. The receptor was isolated from a young man in good health. Some clones in this sample may be carry-over from other donors' samples. This chain joins TRBV7-9 to TRBJ2-2; TRBD1 is perhaps the D gene, given 5 matching bases. The encoded CDR3 is CASSLGGAQNTGELFF. The bases are TGTGCCAGCAGCTTAGGTGGGGCCCAGAACACCGGGGAGCTGTTTTTT.